The 27 T cell receptor beta chains in this list originate from one sample, sequenced in a study of T cells in Graves' hyperthyroidism and ophthalmopathy. The source material, RNA transcripts, was used to amplify TCR beta CDR3 regions. The study used the HTBI primer set for a first-round RT-PCR of the TCR CDR3. MiXCR was run by TCRdb on the multiplex PCR reads, yielding one entry per CDR3 protein. The data show fewer than 550,000 distinct CDR3 sequences, approximately 25% seen once. The sequenced material came from blood. All receptors come from a woman aged 25 to 39 with Graves' ophthalmopathy.

In this sample, this clonotype turned up a few times. A much larger clonotype is one base distant, so this may be a read error. The chain combines TRBV7-2 with TRBJ1-2; D gene uncertain. CDR3 length equals 13 residues. V dropped 3 bases and J dropped 4 bases, with 9 bases sitting between them. Germline loops: CDR1 SGHTA, CDR2 FQGNSA. The CDR3 region is CASSFQRVYGYTF. In DNA form, the CDR3 reads TGTGCCAGCAGCTTCCAGCGGGTCTATGGCTACACCTTC.

This rearrangement joins TRBV6-5 to TRBJ2-2; no clear D. Trimming shortened V by 1 base and J by 3 bases, and 3 bases separated the two germline ends. Germline assignment: CDR1 MNHEY and CDR2 SVGAGI. The CDR3 is 13 amino acids. The CDR3 reads CASSYFDTGELFF. In DNA, the CDR3 is TGTGCCAGCAGTTACTTCGACACCGGGGAGCTGTTTTTT.

This clonotype was found many times. The chain has TRBV7-8 and TRBJ2-7; 7 positions agree with TRBD2. CDR1 is SGHVS and CDR2 is FQNEAQ in the germline V gene. This CDR3 contains 14 residues. With 5 bases clipped from V and 2 bases from J, the junction kept 6 bases outside the gene matches. CDR3: CASSPSGAPYEQYF. CDR3 sequence (DNA): TGTGCCAGCAGCCCCAGCGGGGCGCCCTACGAGCAGTACTTC.

This clonotype was recorded many times. The V and J genes are TRBV2 and TRBJ1-5; D remains ambiguous. The germline CDR1 and CDR2 sequences are SNHLY and FYNNEI. The CDR3 runs to 14 residues. The V gene lost 4 bases and the J gene lost 6 bases, with 13 bases spanning the gap. CDR3 amino acids: CASSGGEWGQPQHF. The CDR3 DNA reads TGTGCCAGCAGTGGTGGGGAGTGGGGTCAGCCCCAGCATTTT.

This chain connects TRBV6-1 to TRBJ1-1; no definite D call. CDR3 size: 13 residues. Between the trimmed V and J ends, which lost 4 bases and 1 base, there was a span of 7 bases. The V gene's germline CDR1 is MNHNS and CDR2 SASEGT. The chain's CDR3 is CASSAFGNTEAFF. DNA for the CDR3: TGTGCCAGCAGTGCCTTTGGGAACACTGAAGCTTTCTTT.

This clonotype has a count of ten or more. This chain joins TRBV20-1 and TRBJ2-5; 8 bases map to TRBD1. Germline CDR1 DFQATT, CDR2 SNEGSKA (reference sequence). The V and J ends lost 1 base and 5 bases, in that order; junction bases with no gene match: 9. The CDR3 has 15 amino acids. As DNA, the CDR3 is TGCAGTGCTAGAGTCCTAGGACAGGGAACCGAGACCCAGTACTTC. Its translation is CSARVLGQGTETQYF.

This clonotype was recorded at least ten times. At one end, the junction sequence differs from germline, possibly due to a read error. The V call is TRBV29-1, the J call TRBJ1-2, with 7 bases matching TRBD1. This CDR3 comprises 11 residues. Germline CDR1 is SQVTM and CDR2 is ANQGSEA. The CDR3 region has the DNA TGCAGCGTTGCCAGGGGACAGAGCTCTGCCTTC. Translating it yields CSVARGQSSAF.

This clonotype has more than one count but fewer than ten. The rearrangement uses TRBV28 and TRBJ2-4, with D unclear. Germline assignment: CDR1 MDHEN and CDR2 SYDVKM. Trimming stripped 6 bases from V and 0 bases from J, with 12 bases between. The CDR3 sequence is 15 residues long. CDR3 sequence (DNA): TGTGCCAGCAGCCATTTTCCACTAGCCAAAAACATTCAGTACTTC. Its protein product is CASSHFPLAKNIQYF.

The chain joins TRBV7-8 to TRBJ2-2; no firm D call. Germline V CDR1 and CDR2: SGHVS, FQNEAQ. Trimming cost V 1 base and J 8 bases, with 11 bases left between them. This CDR3 is built from 14 residues. The DNA for the CDR3 is TGTGCCAGCAGCTTAGAGGCCGGGCGTGGGGAGCTGTTTTTT. This translates into CASSLEAGRGELFF.

The chain has TRBV28 and TRBJ1-1, with unresolved D. CDR3 size: 16 residues. CDR1 and CDR2 from the germline V gene are MDHEN and SYDVKM. Trimming cost V 2 bases and J 0 bases, with 13 bases left between them. The CDR3 here is CASSLLGPRLNTEAFF. In DNA form, the CDR3 reads TGTGCCAGCAGTTTACTAGGACCGAGACTGAACACTGAAGCTTTCTTT.

The sample holds many counts of this clonotype. This chain uses TRBV10-2 with TRBJ2-2; 7 bases line up with TRBD1. The germline gives CDR1 WSHSY, CDR2 SAAADI. Germline trimming cut 3 bases from V and 6 bases from J; bases unmatched to any gene: 7. This CDR3 region has 15 residues. The CDR3 sequence is CASSEQGLGAGELFF. The CDR3 DNA follows: TGCGCCAGCAGTGAACAGGGGTTGGGCGCCGGGGAGCTGTTTTTT.

This clonotype was detected ten times or more. The gene calls are TRBV7-9 and TRBJ2-5; D is unclear. The CDR3 is 14 amino acids. V lost 5 bases and J lost 2, with 12 bases in between. The germline gives CDR1 SEHNR, CDR2 FQNEAQ (reference sequence). CDR3 DNA sequence: TGTGCCAGCAGCCCTCAAAGGTTTCAAGAGACCCAGTACTTC. The encoded protein is CASSPQRFQETQYF.

Ten or more counts support this clonotype. The chain uses TRBV27 and TRBJ1-1; no clear D gene. The V end was cut by 1 base, the J end by 7 bases, with 4 bases between. The CDR3 has 11 residues. Germline CDR1 is MNHEY and CDR2 is SMNVEV (reference sequence). The CDR3 DNA sequence: TGTGCCAGCAGTTTATTCGATGAAGCTTTCTTT. It is translated as CASSLFDEAFF.

This rearrangement joins TRBV19 to TRBJ1-1; the D is unclear. The germline gives CDR1 LNHDA, CDR2 SQIVND (reference sequence). This CDR3 has 12 residues. Trimming took 9 bases from V and 8 from J, leaving 16 bases between them. Here the CDR3 DNA reads TGTGCCAGCCGGGCCCCCGGTAGGGAAGCTTTCTTT. This sequence encodes CASRAPGREAFF.

The chain has TRBV4-1 and TRBJ1-3; D not resolved. V was pared by 0 bases and J by 0 bases, with 6 bases between. Germline V gene data show CDR1 as MGHRA and CDR2 as YSYEKL. There are 15 residues in the CDR3. The CDR3 DNA is TGCGCCAGCAGCCAAGAGCCGATCTCTGGAAACACCATATATTTT. Translating gives CASSQEPISGNTIYF.

The gene calls are TRBV2 and TRBJ2-2, with 9 bases identical to TRBD2. Germline V gene data show CDR1 as SNHLY and CDR2 as FYNNEI. J lost 5 bases, V lost 3 bases, and 7 bases had no gene match. The CDR3 has 16 residues. CDR3 region: CASSEPGLAGTGELFF. The CDR3 DNA is TGTGCCAGCAGTGAGCCGGGACTAGCAGGGACCGGGGAGCTGTTTTTT.

This clonotype appeared many times. The chain couples TRBV20-1 to TRBJ2-2, with 12 bases aligning to TRBD2. The CDR3 contains 16 residues. Germline CDR1 reads DFQATT; CDR2 reads SNEGSKA (reference sequence). V lost 1 base and J lost 6; bases outside the gene matches: 6. This CDR3 is CSARVASGGASGELFF. The CDR3 bases are TGCAGTGCTAGAGTAGCTAGCGGGGGGGCATCCGGGGAGCTGTTTTTT.

The chain has TRBV20-1 and TRBJ1-2; tentatively, D is TRBD1 (5 bases). Trimming shortened V by 0 bases and J by 2 bases, and 10 bases separated the two germline ends. CDR1 is DFQATT, CDR2 SNEGSKA, per germline (reference sequence). The CDR3 spans 14 residues. CDR3 loop: CSARDRRGNYGYTF. The CDR3 DNA follows: TGCAGTGCTAGAGATCGGAGGGGAAACTATGGCTACACCTTC.

This clonotype was seen many times. The gene calls are TRBV28 and TRBJ2-7, with D tentatively TRBD1 (5 bases). Per germline, CDR1 MDHEN and CDR2 SYDVKM. V shed 4 bases and J shed 0 bases, with 13 bases lying between them. CDR3 size: 15 residues. This CDR3 reads CASSSETVSSYEQYF. The CDR3 DNA is TGTGCCAGCAGTTCGGAGACAGTAAGCTCCTACGAGCAGTACTTC.

This clonotype has a count of ten or more. This rearrangement joins TRBV6-5 to TRBJ1-3; tentative D call: TRBD1 (5 bases). Germline V lookup: CDR1 MNHEY, CDR2 SVGAGI. V lost 4 bases to trimming and J lost 2 bases, with 12 bases between them. The CDR3 runs 15 residues. Here the CDR3 reads CASSLTRDPGNTIYF. The DNA for the CDR3 is TGTGCCAGCAGTTTAACCAGGGACCCTGGAAACACCATATATTTT.

The table lists this clonotype with many counts. The gene calls are TRBV6-6 and TRBJ1-1, with D possibly TRBD1 on 6 matching bases. CDR1 and CDR2 (germline): MNHNY, SVGAGI (reference sequence). CDR3 length equals 13 residues. Trimming pared 6 bases from V and 6 bases from J, leaving 14 bases between. The CDR3 DNA sequence: TGTGCCAGCAGCACCGACAGGTCCCCTGAAGCTTTCTTT. It is translated as CASSTDRSPEAFF.

In this sample, this clonotype turned up many times. This CDR3 reads CASSRLAGVESTTYEQYF. CDR3 coding DNA: TGTGCCAGCAGTCGACTAGCGGGGGTGGAGAGTACTACCTACGAGCAGTACTTC. J is TRBJ2-7 and V is TRBV6-4, with 12 bases fitting TRBD2. CDR3 length equals 18 residues. Germline values: CDR1 MRHNA, CDR2 SNTAGT. With 5 bases clipped from V and 2 bases from J, the junction kept 13 bases outside the gene matches.

In this sample, this clonotype turned up a few times. This chain joins TRBV6-5 and TRBJ2-5; TRBD2 agrees at 9 bases. After removal of 2 bases from V and 1 base from J, the junction contained 5 bases not matched to a gene. Germline V gene data show CDR1 as MNHEY and CDR2 as SVGAGI. CDR3 length: 16 residues. Here the CDR3 reads CASSYPGAGGQETQYF. Written as DNA, the CDR3 is TGTGCCAGCAGTTACCCCGGAGCGGGGGGCCAAGAGACCCAGTACTTC.

This clonotype was counted between two and nine times. The rearrangement links TRBV4-1 to TRBJ2-5; 7 positions agree with TRBD1. CDR1 and CDR2 from the germline V gene are MGHRA and YSYEKL. The CDR3 loop spans 14 amino acids. V lost 1 base and J lost 3; bases outside the gene matches: 2. In nucleotides, the CDR3 is TGCGCCAGCAGCCAAGCCGACAGGGAAGAGACCCAGTACTTC. It encodes CASSQADREETQYF.

This chain uses TRBV12-5 with TRBJ2-4; TRBD1 matches at 10 bases. Germline values: CDR1 LGHNT, CDR2 FRNRAP. The CDR3 spans 16 residues. V gave up 4 bases and J gave up 2 bases; unmatched junction bases: 5. CDR3 residues: CASGSDRGQPKNIQYF. The CDR3 DNA reads as TGTGCTAGTGGTTCCGACAGGGGGCAACCCAAAAACATTCAGTACTTC.

This clonotype was observed at least ten times. The chain has TRBV7-8 and TRBJ1-5, with D perhaps TRBD1 (6 bases). The CDR3 runs to 14 residues. The germline V and J ends were trimmed by 5 bases and 6 bases, with 14 bases remaining between them. Germline loops: CDR1 SGHVS, CDR2 FQNEAQ. CDR3 nucleotides: TGTGCCAGCAGCCCGAGTGGGGGGCGTCAGCCCCAGCATTTT. This gives the protein CASSPSGGRQPQHF.

This rearrangement joins TRBV18 to TRBJ1-3; the D is unclear. Trimming took 2 bases from V and 2 from J, leaving 13 bases between them. This CDR3 comprises 16 residues. Per the germline V gene, CDR1 is KGHSH and CDR2 is LQKENI. The CDR3, as DNA: TGTGCCAGCTCACCAACCGAGACGGTCCCTGGAAACACCATATATTTT. Translated, it gives CASSPTETVPGNTIYF.